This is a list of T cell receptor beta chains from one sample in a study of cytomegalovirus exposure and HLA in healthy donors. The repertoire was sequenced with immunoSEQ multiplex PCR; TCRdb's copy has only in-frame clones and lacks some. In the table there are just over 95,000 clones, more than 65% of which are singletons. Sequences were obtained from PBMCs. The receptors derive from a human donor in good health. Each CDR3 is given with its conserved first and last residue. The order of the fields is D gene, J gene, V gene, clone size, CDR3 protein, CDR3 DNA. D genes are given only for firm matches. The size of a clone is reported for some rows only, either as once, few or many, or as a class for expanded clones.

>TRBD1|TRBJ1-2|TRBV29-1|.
CSVDLRDRGGGYGYTF
TGCAGCGTTGATCTTCGGGACAGGGGGGGAGGCTATGGCTACACCTTC
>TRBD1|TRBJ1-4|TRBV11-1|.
CASSRGQGNEKLFF
TGTGCCAGCAGCCGGGGACAGGGTAATGAAAAACTGTTTTTT
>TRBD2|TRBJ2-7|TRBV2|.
CASSWGGLAGVEQYF
TGTGCCAGCAGCTGGGGGGGACTAGCGGGGGTTGAGCAGTACTTC
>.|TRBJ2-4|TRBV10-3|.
CAIGPGPPYKNIQYF
TGTGCCATCGGGCCAGGGCCCCCTTACAAAAACATTCAGTACTTC
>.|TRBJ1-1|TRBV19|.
CASSQPQTGNTEAFF
TGTGCCAGTAGTCAACCCCAGACAGGGAACACTGAAGCTTTCTTT
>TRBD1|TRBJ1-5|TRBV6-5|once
CASSRTTGSQPQHF
TGTGCCAGCAGTCGAACGACAGGGTCACAGCCCCAGCATTTT
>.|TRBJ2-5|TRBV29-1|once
CSVAPRFSETQYF
TGCAGCGTTGCCCCTAGGTTCTCAGAGACCCAGTACTTC
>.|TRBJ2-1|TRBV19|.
CASSGQYNEQFF
TGTGCCAGTAGCGGTCAATACAATGAGCAGTTCTTC
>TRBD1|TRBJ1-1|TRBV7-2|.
CASSSTGYAEAFF
TGTGCCAGCAGCTCGACAGGGTACGCTGAAGCTTTCTTT
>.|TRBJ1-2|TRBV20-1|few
CSAPGDYGYTF
TGCAGTGCGCCAGGGGACTATGGCTACACCTTC
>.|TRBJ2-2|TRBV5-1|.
CASRSFAGELFF
TGCGCCAGCAGGTCGTTTGCCGGGGAGCTGTTTTTT
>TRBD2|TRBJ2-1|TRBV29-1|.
CSGRTSGRAGEQFF
TGCAGCGGACGGACTAGCGGGAGGGCCGGGGAGCAGTTCTTC
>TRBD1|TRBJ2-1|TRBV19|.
CASRAGTGGFNEQFF
TGTGCCAGTAGAGCCGGGACAGGGGGTTTTAATGAGCAGTTCTTC
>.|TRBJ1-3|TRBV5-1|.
CASSLEAVGSGNTIYF
TGCGCCAGCAGCTTGGAAGCGGTGGGCTCTGGAAACACCATATATTTT
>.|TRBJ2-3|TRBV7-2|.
CASSPGAGKDSTDTQYF
TGTGCCAGCAGCCCAGGCGCAGGGAAGGATAGCACAGATACGCAGTATTTT
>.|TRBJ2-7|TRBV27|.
CASKALPSYEQYF
TGTGCCAGCAAAGCCTTACCTTCCTACGAGCAGTACTTC
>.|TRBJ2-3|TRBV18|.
CASSSSTTTDTQYF
TGTGCCAGCTCATCATCGACTACCACAGATACGCAGTATTTT